The source of this T cell receptor beta chain is a study of CD8 T cells in Susac syndrome. The wider study: Sequencing included Susac syndrome patients, roughly six of them with active disease and roughly eight in remission.

The sequenced target, TCR beta, came from blood CD8+ and CD4+ T cells. Negative isolation yielded CD8+ and CD4+ T cells; FACS enriched TEMRA cells. General study points: Individuals included in the TCR sequencing and HLA analysis were acknowledged by the study to be relatively few in number.

RNA in amounts of roughly 0.5 to 1 ug was reverse transcribed with random hexamers. TCRdb ran MiXCR on the immunoSEQ multiplex PCR reads and lists one entry per CDR3 protein. The data contain roughly 84,000 distinct CDR3 sequences, approximately 96% of them singletons. A note on this clonotype: Its antigen remains unknown.

The receptor comes from a human donor with Susac syndrome. Sample: CD8+ T cells from PBMCs.

DNA of the CDR3: TGTGCCAGCAGCCAAGTAGCGGGGGTTCGGTACTTC. This translates into CASSQVAGVRYF. The chain has TRBV3-1 and TRBJ2-5; 9 nucleotides align to TRBD2. The J segment lost 13 bases and the V segment lost 1 base, leaving 4 bases of the junction unmatched. CDR1 is LGHDT, CDR2 YNNKEL, per germline (reference sequence). CDR3 length equals 12 residues.